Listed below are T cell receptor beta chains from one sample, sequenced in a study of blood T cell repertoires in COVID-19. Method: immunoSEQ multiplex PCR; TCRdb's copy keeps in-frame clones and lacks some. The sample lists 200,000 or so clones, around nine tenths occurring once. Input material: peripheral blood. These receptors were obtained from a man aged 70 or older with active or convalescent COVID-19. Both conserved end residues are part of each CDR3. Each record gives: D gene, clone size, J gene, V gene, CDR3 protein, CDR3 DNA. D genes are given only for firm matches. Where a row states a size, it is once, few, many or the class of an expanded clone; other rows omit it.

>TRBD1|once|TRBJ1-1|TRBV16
CASSRAWTGADTEAFF
TGTGCCAGCAGCCGAGCTTGGACAGGGGCGGACACTGAAGCTTTCTTT
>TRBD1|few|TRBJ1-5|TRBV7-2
CASSLDGQVRAQPQHF
TGTGCCAGCAGCTTAGATGGACAGGTGAGGGCTCAGCCCCAGCATTTT
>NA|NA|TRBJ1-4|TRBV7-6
CASSLVGTQNEKLFF
TGTGCCAGCAGCTTAGTCGGGACACAAAATGAAAAACTGTTTTTT
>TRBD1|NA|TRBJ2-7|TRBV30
CAWGTGDLRGYEQYF
TGTGCCTGGGGGACAGGGGATTTGCGGGGCTACGAGCAGTACTTC
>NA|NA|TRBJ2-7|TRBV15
CATSYTGYEQYF
TGTGCCACCAGCTACACAGGCTACGAGCAGTACTTC
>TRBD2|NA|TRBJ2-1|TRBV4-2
CASSQTLAGGYNEQFF
TGTGCCAGCAGCCAAACGCTAGCGGGGGGCTACAATGAGCAGTTCTTC
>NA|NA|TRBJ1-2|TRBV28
CASSFLEGYTF
TGTGCCAGCAGTTTTCTGGAGGGCTACACCTTC
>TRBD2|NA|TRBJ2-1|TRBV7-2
CASSQELAGGNEQFF
TGTGCCAGCAGCCAGGAACTAGCGGGAGGGAATGAGCAGTTCTTC
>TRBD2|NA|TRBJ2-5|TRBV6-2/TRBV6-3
CASSANQLAGVGVTQYF
TGTGCCAGCAGTGCGAATCAACTAGCGGGAGTTGGGGTGACCCAGTACTTC
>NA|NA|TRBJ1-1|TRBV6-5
CASRFTSQGNTEAFF
TGTGCCAGCAGGTTCACCTCACAGGGGAACACTGAAGCTTTCTTT
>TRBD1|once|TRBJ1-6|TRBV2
CASSVRDRGPNSPLHF
TGTGCCAGCAGTGTTCGGGACAGGGGCCCTAATTCACCCCTCCACTTT
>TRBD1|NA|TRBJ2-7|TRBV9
CASSANPGQGYEQYF
TGTGCCAGCAGCGCGAATCCGGGACAGGGCTACGAGCAGTACTTC
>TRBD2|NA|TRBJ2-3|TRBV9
CASSALTSGVTDTQYF
TGTGCCAGCAGCGCCTTGACTAGCGGGGTCACAGATACGCAGTATTTT
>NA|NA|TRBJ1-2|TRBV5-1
CATSTGPDYGYTF
TGCGCCACCTCGACAGGTCCAGACTATGGCTACACCTTC
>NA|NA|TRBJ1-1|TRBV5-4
CASSVGRVGTEAFF
TGTGCCAGCAGCGTGGGACGGGTGGGCACTGAAGCTTTCTTT
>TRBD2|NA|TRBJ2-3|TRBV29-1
CSVLGGTDTQYF
TGCAGCGTTCTCGGGGGGACAGATACGCAGTATTTT
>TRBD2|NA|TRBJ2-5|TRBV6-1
CASSEGLAGMYQETQYF
TGTGCCAGCAGTGAAGGACTAGCGGGGATGTACCAAGAGACCCAGTACTTC
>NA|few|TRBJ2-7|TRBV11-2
CASSLLARGYEQYF
TGTGCCAGCAGCTTACTCGCTAGGGGATACGAGCAGTACTTC
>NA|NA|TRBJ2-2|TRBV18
CASSPLTGTPTGELFF
TGTGCCAGCTCACCACTCACGGGAACCCCCACCGGGGAGCTGTTTTTT
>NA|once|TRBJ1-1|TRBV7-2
CASNGDWNTEAFF
TGTGCCAGCAACGGGGACTGGAACACTGAAGCTTTCTTT